This T cell receptor (beta chain) appears in the sequencing data of a study of monozygotic twins with inflammatory bowel disease. The length of the CDR3 is 14 residues. Germline V gene data show CDR1 as DFQATT and CDR2 as SNEGSKA (reference sequence). cDNA for TCRalpha and TCRbeta was amplified by nested PCRs of around 17 then 9 cycles. Reprocessing the 5' RACE reads, TCRdb reports a single entry for every CDR3 protein and omits DNA. In all, the sample yields over 120,000 distinct CDR3 sequences. As for this clonotype: Its specificity is unknown.

Every single donor had a 2.5 ml blood sample drawn. Study-wide findings and caveats: Healthy co-twins, by inverse Simpson, had higher TCRbeta diversity than their siblings with IBD.

The sequence came from a human donor with ulcerative colitis or Crohn's disease, or a healthy co-twin of an affected twin (not recorded which). The chain is built from TRBV20-1 and TRBJ1-5. Sequenced input: blood. CDR3 amino acids: CSARDGVFNQPQHF.